This T cell receptor beta chain was found in a study of identical twins. Study conclusions and caveats: These conclusions were based on statistical analysis (cross-sectional, not following the same donors).

Template switching introduced a universal primer site, and the cDNA bore unique molecular identifiers. One entry per CDR3 protein results from TCRdb running MiXCR on the 5' RACE reads. The table has hundreds of thousands of distinct CDR3 sequences, roughly 8% seen once. This clonotype was counted ten times or more. The antigen is unknown. Germline-derived CDR1 and CDR2 are SGHRS and YFSETQ. The CDR3 has 15 amino acids. V was clipped by 0 bases and J by 2 bases; unmatched bases: 2. The same data also contributed to another study, on yellow fever vaccine responses in identical twins. That source adds: Twins reportedly appeared to share part of their vaccine T cell response while keeping part individual.

The sequenced sample consisted of PBMCs. The chain carries TRBV5-1 and TRBJ2-1; 7 bases match TRBD1. The sequence came from a woman aged 18-29 years in good health. The CDR3 loop reads CASSLATGTYNEQFF. The CDR3 DNA sequence: TGCGCCAGCAGCTTGGCGACAGGGACCTACAATGAGCAGTTCTTC.